The present T cell receptor (beta chain) was sequenced within a study of tumor-infiltrating lymphocytes in primary liver carcinoma. Study overall: All patients, whether men or women, fell within 30 to 69 years of age.

CDR3 length equals 14 residues. Germline lookup yields CDR1 SGHNT and CDR2 YYREEE (reference sequence). Trimming removed 3 bases from V and 2 bases from J; junction bases left unmatched: 2. Production of TCR beta cDNA used around 460 ng total RNA together with a constant-region primer. Each TCR beta library was derived from three nested multiplex PCR rounds that employed slightly modified ARM-PCR. Running around 9 cycles apiece, the first two PCR rounds relied on TRBV1-TRBV30 forward primers together with a C-beta reverse primer. TCRdb ran MiXCR on the multiplex PCR reads and lists one entry per CDR3 protein. This repertoire shows about 130,000 distinct CDR3 sequences, roughly three fifths found once; its top ten account for about 8%. From roughly 18-30 mg of unsorted bulk tissue, DNA and RNA were co-extracted together. Worth noting for this clonotype: A much larger clone is a single base away; this may be a read error. Since no conserved phenylalanine or tryptophan closes the CDR3, a read error is the likely cause.

V is TRBV5-4 and J is TRBJ1-2; 9 nucleotides agree with TRBD1. The sequence derives from an older woman with primary liver carcinoma and hepatitis B virus infection. Sequencing was performed on liver tumor tissue from sampling region 3. As for subset: tumor region T3, left-lateral pole. The CDR3 DNA sequence: TGTGCCAGCAGCTCGACAGGGGGGAACTATGGCTACACCTTA. This gives the protein CASSSTGGNYGYTL.